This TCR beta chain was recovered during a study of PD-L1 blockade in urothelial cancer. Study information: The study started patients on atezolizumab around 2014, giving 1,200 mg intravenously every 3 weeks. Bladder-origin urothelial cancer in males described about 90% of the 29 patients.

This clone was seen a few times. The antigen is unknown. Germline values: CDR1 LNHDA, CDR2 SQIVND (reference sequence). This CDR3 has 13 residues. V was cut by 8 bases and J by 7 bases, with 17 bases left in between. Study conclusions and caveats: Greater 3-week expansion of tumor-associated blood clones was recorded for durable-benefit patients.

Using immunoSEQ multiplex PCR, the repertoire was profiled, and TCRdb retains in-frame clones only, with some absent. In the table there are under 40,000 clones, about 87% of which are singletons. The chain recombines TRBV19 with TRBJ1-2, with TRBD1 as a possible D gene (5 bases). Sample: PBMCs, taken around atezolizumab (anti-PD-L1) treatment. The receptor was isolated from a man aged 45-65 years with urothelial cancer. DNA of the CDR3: TGTGCCAGTGGATCAGGGACTGGTTCTGGCTACACCTTC. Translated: CASGSGTGSGYTF.